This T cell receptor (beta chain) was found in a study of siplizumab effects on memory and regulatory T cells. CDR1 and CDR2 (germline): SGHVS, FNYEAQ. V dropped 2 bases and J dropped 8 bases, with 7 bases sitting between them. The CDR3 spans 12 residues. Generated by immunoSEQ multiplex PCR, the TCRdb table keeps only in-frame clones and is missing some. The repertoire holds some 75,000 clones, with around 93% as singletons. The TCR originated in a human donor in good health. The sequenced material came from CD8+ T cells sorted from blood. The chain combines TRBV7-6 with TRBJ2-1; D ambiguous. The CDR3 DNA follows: TGTGCCAGCAGCTTACTCGGTGATGAGCAGTTCTTC. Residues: CASSLLGDEQFF.